The rows below give T cell receptor beta chains drawn from one sample of a study of CD8+ T cells in alopecia areata. The table came from immunoSEQ multiplex PCR; TCRdb's copy has only in-frame clones and leaves some out. The table lists some 150,000 clones, under 60% of them singletons. This sample comprised CD8+ T cells sorted from blood, obtained at week 0. Source of these receptors: a human donor with alopecia areata. Each CDR3 is given with its conserved first and last residue. A D gene is named only where the DNA matches it firmly. Size is omitted from some rows. Given values are once, few, many or a class for expanded clones.

D,V,J,size,CDR3,DNA
.,TRBV12-5,TRBJ1-1,few,CASGLGKAEAFF,TGTGCTAGTGGTTTGGGAAAAGCGGAAGCTTTCTTT
.,TRBV25-1,TRBJ2-1,once,CASSDYYNEQFF,TGTGCCAGCAGTGACTACTACAATGAGCAGTTCTTC
.,TRBV7-2,TRBJ2-2,few,CASSLYLDNTGELFF,TGTGCCAGCAGCCTATACTTAGACAACACCGGGGAGCTGTTTTTT
.,TRBV23-1,TRBJ1-5,.,CASSQSDGDQPQHF,TGCGCCAGCAGTCAATCTGACGGGGATCAGCCCCAGCATTTT
TRBD1,TRBV29-1,TRBJ1-2,few,CSAKDRERNGYTF,TGCAGCGCGAAAGACAGGGAAAGAAATGGCTACACCTTC
.,TRBV10-1,TRBJ1-6,.,CASSESMVTLHF,TGCGCCAGCAGTGAGTCGATGGTGACCCTCCACTTT
.,TRBV30,TRBJ1-4,.,CAEKASGDGFEKLFF,TGTGCCGAAAAAGCTTCAGGGGATGGGTTTGAAAAACTGTTTTTT
.,TRBV30,TRBJ1-4,.,CAWSVITVISEKLFF,TGTGCCTGGAGTGTAATCACAGTTATAAGTGAAAAACTGTTTTTT
TRBD1,TRBV5-4,TRBJ2-1,.,CASSSPTGGSYNEQFF,TGTGCCAGCAGCTCACCGACAGGGGGCTCCTACAATGAGCAGTTCTTC
.,TRBV19,TRBJ2-7,.,CASSWSYEQYF,TGTGCCAGTAGTTGGAGCTACGAGCAGTACTTC
.,TRBV11-2,TRBJ1-2,.,CASSLGAEYGYTF,TGTGCCAGCAGCTTAGGGGCGGAATATGGCTACACCTTC
TRBD2,TRBV7-2,TRBJ2-1,.,CASSPPWTSPFEQFF,TGTGCCAGCAGCCCCCCCTGGACTAGTCCTTTTGAGCAGTTCTTC
.,TRBV7-2,TRBJ2-7,.,CASSETREQYF,TGTGCCAGCAGTGAAACGAGGGAGCAGTACTTC
TRBD1,TRBV5-6,TRBJ2-1,.,CASSSTRDRREFF,TGTGCCAGCAGCTCTACCCGGGACAGGAGAGAGTTCTTC
.,TRBV30,TRBJ2-1,.,CAWSVKGFEQFF,TGTGCCTGGAGTGTAAAAGGGTTTGAGCAGTTCTTC
TRBD1,TRBV4-3,TRBJ2-1,.,CASSQDPAGTGSHEQFF,TGCGCCAGCAGCCAAGATCCGGCCGGGACAGGGTCCCATGAGCAGTTCTTC
TRBD2,TRBV27,TRBJ2-1,.,CASSSGGYEQFF,TGTGCCAGCAGTTCGGGGGGATATGAGCAGTTCTTC
.,TRBV15,TRBJ1-1,.,CATRQGTTEAFF,TGTGCCACCAGACAGGGTACCACTGAAGCTTTCTTT
.,TRBV15,TRBJ2-3,.,CATSRTRGGQRPTDTQYF,TGTGCCACCAGCAGAACCCGGGGAGGACAGCGACCCACAGATACGCAGTATTTT
TRBD1,TRBV30,TRBJ1-1,.,CAWSPKDRVFTEAFF,TGTGCCTGGAGCCCTAAGGACAGGGTGTTCACTGAAGCTTTCTTT
.,TRBV2,TRBJ1-6,.,CASSEFLGARGNSPLHF,TGTGCCAGCAGTGAATTCTTGGGGGCGCGGGGTAATTCACCCCTCCACTTT
TRBD1,TRBV6-5,TRBJ2-7,.,CASRPGTGALEQYF,TGTGCCAGCAGGCCCGGGACAGGTGCGCTGGAGCAGTACTTC
TRBD1,TRBV4-3,TRBJ2-3,.,CASSQDRGGGTDTQYF,TGCGCCAGCAGCCAAGACCGAGGGGGCGGCACAGATACGCAGTATTTT
TRBD2,TRBV29-1,TRBJ2-2,.,CSVESGANTGELFF,TGCAGCGTAGAAAGCGGGGCCAACACCGGGGAGCTGTTTTTT
.,TRBV5-1,TRBJ2-5,.,CASSFLSGEETQYF,TGCGCCAGCAGCTTCCTGAGCGGAGAAGAGACCCAGTACTTC
TRBD1,TRBV29-1,TRBJ2-7,.,CSVGRDSSYEQYF,TGCAGCGTGGGCCGGGACAGCTCCTACGAGCAGTACTTC